Listed below are T cell receptor beta chains from one sample, sequenced in a study of radiation and T cells in renal cell carcinoma. The protocol was immunoSEQ multiplex PCR, while the TCRdb copy is restricted to in-frame clones and leaves out a portion. The table includes around 70,000 clones, around 80% detected once. The source material was blood, sampled from a patient whose treatment included radiotherapy and nephrectomy. The receptors were sampled from a man aged 55 to 70 with renal cell carcinoma. Each CDR3 is given with its conserved first and last residue. D genes are given only for firm matches. For some rows the clone size is stated as once, few or many, or as a class when expanded; others skip it.

>TRBJ2-4|.|.|TRBV19
CASTARGGQNIQYF
TGTGCCAGTACCGCGAGAGGGGGACAAAACATTCAGTACTTC
>TRBJ1-3|.|.|TRBV19
CASSMDVSGPLMGSSGNTIYF
TGTGCCAGTAGTATGGACGTTTCGGGACCCCTCATGGGGAGCTCTGGAAACACCATATATTTT
>TRBJ2-7|.|.|TRBV15
CATSRDSGRGFSYEQYF
TGTGCCACCAGCAGAGATTCCGGGCGGGGCTTTTCCTACGAGCAGTACTTC
>TRBJ2-1|few|TRBD2|TRBV4-2
CASSSLAGGENNEQFF
TGTGCCAGCAGCTCACTAGCGGGAGGTGAGAACAATGAGCAGTTCTTC
>TRBJ2-3|.|.|TRBV11-2
CASSLRPSGTDTQYF
TGTGCCAGCAGCTTACGGCCTAGCGGCACAGATACGCAGTATTTT
>TRBJ2-3|once|.|TRBV30
CAWSPLSGTQYF
TGTGCCTGGAGTCCGCTTTCGGGGACGCAGTATTTT
>TRBJ2-2|.|TRBD2|TRBV6-4
CASSVLAGSTGELFF
TGTGCCAGCAGTGTTCTAGCGGGCAGCACCGGGGAGCTGTTTTTT
>TRBJ2-1|.|.|TRBV5-4
CASRKYGVNEQFF
TGTGCCAGCAGGAAGTATGGGGTAAATGAGCAGTTCTTC
>TRBJ2-1|.|TRBD2|TRBV7-2
CASSDSGRVYNEQFF
TGTGCCAGCAGTGACAGCGGGAGGGTGTACAATGAGCAGTTCTTC
>TRBJ1-4|.|.|TRBV5-5
CASSYELKHLFF
TGTGCCAGCAGCTACGAACTAAAGCATTTGTTTTTT
>TRBJ2-7|.|TRBD1|TRBV14
CASSQLGQGVDEQYF
TGTGCCAGCAGCCAACTCGGACAGGGTGTCGACGAGCAGTACTTC
>TRBJ2-5|.|.|TRBV7-3
CASSKGAQETQYF
TGTGCCAGCAGCAAGGGAGCCCAAGAGACCCAGTACTTC
>TRBJ1-1|.|.|TRBV7-9
CASSHRPKGLNTEAFF
TGTGCCAGCAGCCATAGACCTAAGGGGTTAAACACTGAAGCTTTCTTT
>TRBJ2-2|.|.|TRBV25-1
CASSNTGELFF
TGTGCCAGCAGTAACACCGGGGAGCTGTTTTTT
>TRBJ2-5|.|.|TRBV30
CAWKGSRETQYF
TGTGCCTGGAAGGGGAGTAGGGAGACCCAGTACTTC
>TRBJ2-1|few|.|TRBV11-2
CASSPGDPGVRQFF
TGTGCCAGCAGTCCGGGAGACCCCGGGGTAAGGCAGTTCTTC
>TRBJ1-5|.|.|TRBV19
CASRVASNQPQHF
TGTGCCAGTAGGGTGGCTAGCAATCAGCCCCAGCATTTT
>TRBJ1-2|few|.|TRBV29-1
CSVETNRDVEGYTF
TGCAGCGTTGAAACCAACAGGGATGTAGAGGGCTACACCTTC
>TRBJ2-4|.|TRBD2|TRBV6-1
CASSEVGLAATKNIQYF
TGTGCCAGCAGTGAAGTAGGGCTAGCGGCAACCAAAAACATTCAGTACTTC
>TRBJ2-7|.|.|TRBV5-1
CASSLVSGNVEQYF
TGCGCCAGCAGCTTGGTATCAGGGAATGTCGAGCAGTACTTC
>TRBJ2-4|once|.|TRBV27
CASSPRGAKNIQYF
TGTGCCAGCAGCCCCCGTGGTGCCAAAAACATTCAGTACTTC
>TRBJ2-5|.|.|TRBV4-1
CASSYKPPGPSGEQYF
TGCGCCAGCAGCTACAAGCCCCCGGGCCCCTCGGGGGAGCAGTACTTC
>TRBJ2-7|few|TRBD1|TRBV28
CASTGTGSEQYF
TGTGCCAGCACCGGGACAGGATCCGAGCAGTACTTC
>TRBJ2-5|.|.|TRBV27
CASSFSSQGWAETQYF
TGTGCCAGCAGTTTCTCCTCACAGGGTTGGGCGGAGACCCAGTACTTC
>TRBJ1-3|.|.|TRBV25-1
CASSETGRRNTIYF
TGTGCCAGCAGTGAAACTGGCAGACGAAACACCATATATTTT
>TRBJ2-1|.|TRBD2|TRBV7-9
CASSETSGIDNEQFF
TGTGCCAGCAGCGAAACTAGCGGGATTGACAATGAGCAGTTCTTC
>TRBJ1-2|.|.|TRBV5-1
CASTKDTGNYGYTF
TGCGCCAGCACCAAAGACACAGGGAACTATGGCTACACCTTC
>TRBJ1-3|.|.|TRBV7-9
CASSPSYRRNTIYF
TGTGCCAGCAGCCCTTCCTATAGGAGAAACACCATATATTTT
>TRBJ1-1|.|TRBD1|TRBV23-1
CASSQSGQKNTEAFF
TGCGCCAGCAGTCAATCGGGACAGAAAAACACTGAAGCTTTCTTT
>TRBJ2-7|.|TRBD1|TRBV10-1
CASSESTGGGYEQYF
TGCGCCAGCAGTGAATCGACAGGGGGCGGATACGAGCAGTACTTC
>TRBJ2-3|.|.|TRBV7-2
CASSPADKGTQYF
TGTGCCAGCAGCCCCGCCGATAAAGGAACGCAGTATTTT
>TRBJ2-1|.|TRBD2|TRBV7-6
CASSLGELAGFNEQFF
TGTGCCAGCAGCTTAGGGGAACTAGCGGGCTTCAATGAGCAGTTCTTC
>TRBJ1-2|.|.|TRBV19
CASSSPGVYHGYTF
TGTGCCAGTAGTAGCCCGGGGGTTTATCATGGCTACACCTTC
>TRBJ2-7|few|.|TRBV7-8
CASSFSPFEQYF
TGTGCCAGCAGCTTCTCCCCCTTCGAGCAGTACTTC
>TRBJ1-1|many|.|TRBV14
CASSQIRGTEAFF
TGTGCCAGCAGCCAGATAAGGGGAACTGAAGCTTTCTTT
>TRBJ2-3|once|.|TRBV28
CASSISGIDTQYF
TGTGCCAGCAGTATCTCCGGAATAGATACGCAGTATTTT
>TRBJ2-5|.|.|TRBV21-1
CASRNEGETQYF
TGTGCCAGCAGAAACGAGGGGGAGACCCAGTACTTC
>TRBJ2-3|.|.|TRBV7-2
CASSLTRDTQYF
TGTGCCAGCAGCTTAACTCGAGATACGCAGTATTTT
>TRBJ2-1|.|TRBD2|TRBV25-1
CASSHPGTSGSNEQFF
TGTGCCAGCAGTCACCCCGGGACTAGCGGCTCCAATGAGCAGTTCTTC
>TRBJ1-4|once|.|TRBV5-4
CASSLYSNEKLFF
TGTGCCAGCAGCTTGTATTCTAATGAAAAACTGTTTTTT
>TRBJ2-1|.|TRBD2|TRBV5-1
CASSFPNSGRNNEQFF
TGCGCCAGCAGCTTCCCAAATAGCGGGAGAAACAATGAGCAGTTCTTC
>TRBJ2-7|.|TRBD2|TRBV13
CASSLGNPGVGGSGLADSYEQYF
TGTGCCAGCAGCTTAGGAAATCCAGGGGTGGGAGGATCTGGACTAGCGGATTCCTACGAGCAGTACTTC
>TRBJ2-7|.|.|TRBV9
CASSAGDSGFYEQYF
TGTGCCAGCAGCGCTGGGGACAGCGGGTTCTACGAGCAGTACTTC
>TRBJ2-1|.|TRBD2|TRBV14
CASSRTSGRASDEQFF
TGTGCCAGCAGCCGAACTAGCGGGAGGGCTAGCGATGAGCAGTTCTTC
>TRBJ1-2|.|TRBD1|TRBV2
CASRTGARLGYTF
TGTGCCAGCAGGACAGGGGCGCGTCTCGGCTACACCTTC
>TRBJ2-1|.|.|TRBV7-9
CASSLEGPGENEQFF
TGTGCCAGCAGCTTAGAGGGGCCAGGGGAAAATGAGCAGTTCTTC
>TRBJ2-1|.|TRBD2|TRBV11-1
CASSLGTGLVIEQFF
TGTGCCAGCAGCTTAGGGACCGGACTAGTCATTGAGCAGTTCTTC
>TRBJ2-7|.|.|TRBV21-1
CASSHPGTGYEQYF
TGTGCCAGCAGTCACCCCGGGACAGGCTACGAGCAGTACTTC
>TRBJ2-7|.|TRBD1|TRBV6-5
CASSYSGQGDYEQYF
TGTGCCAGCAGTTACTCGGGACAGGGGGACTACGAGCAGTACTTC
>TRBJ2-2|.|.|TRBV5-1
CASSLASGTSQNGELFF
TGCGCCAGCAGCTTAGCCTCCGGGACGTCGCAGAACGGGGAGCTGTTTTTT
>TRBJ2-2|.|.|TRBV30
CAWSVDGNTGELFF
TGTGCCTGGAGTGTAGACGGAAACACCGGGGAGCTGTTTTTT
>TRBJ2-7|.|.|TRBV7-9
CASSLPGRNEQYF
TGTGCCAGCAGCCTACCGGGGAGGAACGAGCAGTACTTC
>TRBJ2-7|.|TRBD2|TRBV18
CASSPLAGGTYEQYF
TGTGCCAGCTCACCCCTAGCGGGAGGGACCTACGAGCAGTACTTC
>TRBJ2-7|.|TRBD2|TRBV5-1
CASSSGGGSSYEQYF
TGCGCCAGCAGCAGCGGCGGGGGAAGCTCCTACGAGCAGTACTTC
>TRBJ2-2|.|TRBD2|TRBV10-1
CASSDGGRETGELFF
TGCGCCAGCAGTGACGGCGGGAGGGAAACCGGGGAGCTGTTTTTT
>TRBJ1-6|.|.|TRBV7-9
CASSPGNSPLHF
TGTGCCAGCAGCCCGGGAAATTCACCCCTCCACTTT
>TRBJ1-2|.|.|TRBV4-3
CASSQGQTNYGYTF
TGCGCCAGCAGCCAGGGGCAGACCAACTATGGCTACACCTTC
>TRBJ1-2|.|.|TRBV28
CASSLPEGGYGYTF
TGTGCCAGCAGTCTACCTGAGGGGGGGTATGGCTACACCTTC
>TRBJ2-6|.|.|TRBV29-1
CSVWTVGANVLTF
TGCAGCGTTTGGACAGTTGGGGCCAACGTCCTGACTTTC